One and the same sample provided the 2 T cell receptor beta chains below, sequenced in a study of T cells in Graves' hyperthyroidism and ophthalmopathy. TCR beta CDR3 sequences were amplified from RNA transcripts. The HTBI set primed first-round TCR CDR3 RT-PCR. One entry per CDR3 protein, called by TCRdb with MiXCR from the multiplex PCR reads. Of 700,000 or so distinct CDR3 sequences in the sample, less than 20% were seen once. Material: blood. Receptors were obtained from a man younger than 35 with Graves' hyperthyroidism.

The genes are TRBV28 and TRBJ1-6; a weak D match, TRBD1 (5 bases). The V end was cut by 5 bases, the J end by 7 bases, with 12 bases between. The CDR3 loop spans 14 amino acids. Germline CDR1 MDHEN, CDR2 SYDVKM. CDR3 amino acids: CASSRLDTNSPLHF. The CDR3 coding sequence is TGTGCCAGCAGTCGACTGGACACAAATTCACCCCTCCACTTT.

This clonotype was detected many times. The chain couples TRBV6-1 to TRBJ2-7; D might be TRBD2 (5 bases). Germline CDR1 is MNHNS and CDR2 is SASEGT. The V gene lost 4 bases and the J gene lost 8 bases, with 15 bases spanning the gap. The CDR3 consists of 13 residues. Written as DNA, the CDR3 is TGTGCCAGCAGTGGAGCGGCGTTCAGGCAGCAGTACTTC. Its translation is CASSGAAFRQQYF.